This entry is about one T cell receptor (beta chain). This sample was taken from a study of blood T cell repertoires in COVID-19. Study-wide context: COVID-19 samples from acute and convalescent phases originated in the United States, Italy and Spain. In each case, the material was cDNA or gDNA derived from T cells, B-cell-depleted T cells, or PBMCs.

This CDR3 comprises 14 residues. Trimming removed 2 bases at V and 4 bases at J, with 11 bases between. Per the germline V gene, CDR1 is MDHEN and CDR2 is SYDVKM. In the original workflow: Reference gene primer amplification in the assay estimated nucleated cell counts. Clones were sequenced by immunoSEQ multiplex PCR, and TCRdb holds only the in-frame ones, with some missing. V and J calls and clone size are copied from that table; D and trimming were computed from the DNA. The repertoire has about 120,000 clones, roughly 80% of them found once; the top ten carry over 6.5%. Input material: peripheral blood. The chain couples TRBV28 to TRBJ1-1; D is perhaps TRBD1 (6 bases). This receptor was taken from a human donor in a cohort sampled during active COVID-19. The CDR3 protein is CASSLVQGSTEAFF. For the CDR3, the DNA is TGTGCCAGCAGTTTAGTTCAGGGGTCCACTGAAGCTTTCTTT. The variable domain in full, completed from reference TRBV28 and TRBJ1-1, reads DVKVTQSSRYLVKRTGEKVFLECVQDMDHENMFWYRQDPGLGLRLIYFSYDVKMKEKGDIPEGYSVSREKKERFSLILESASTNQTSMYLCASSLVQGSTEAFFGQGTRLTVV.